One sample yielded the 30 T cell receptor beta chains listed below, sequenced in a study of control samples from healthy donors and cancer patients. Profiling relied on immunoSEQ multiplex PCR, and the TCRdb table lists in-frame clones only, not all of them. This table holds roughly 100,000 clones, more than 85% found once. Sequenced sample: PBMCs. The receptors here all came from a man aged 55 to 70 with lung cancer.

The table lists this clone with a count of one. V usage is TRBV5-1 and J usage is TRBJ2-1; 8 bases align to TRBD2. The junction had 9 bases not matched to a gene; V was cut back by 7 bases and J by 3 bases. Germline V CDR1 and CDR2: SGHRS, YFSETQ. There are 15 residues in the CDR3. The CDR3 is CASSSGQFNYNEQFF. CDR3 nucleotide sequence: TGCGCCAGCTCTAGCGGGCAGTTCAACTACAATGAGCAGTTCTTC.

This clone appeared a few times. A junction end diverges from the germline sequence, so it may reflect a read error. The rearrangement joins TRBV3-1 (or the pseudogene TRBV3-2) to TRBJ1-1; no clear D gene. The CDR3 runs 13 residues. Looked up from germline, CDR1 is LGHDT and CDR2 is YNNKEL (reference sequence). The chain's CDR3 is CASTQPGNTEAFF. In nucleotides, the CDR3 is TGTGCCAGCACCCAACCAGGTAACACTGAAGCTTTCTTT.

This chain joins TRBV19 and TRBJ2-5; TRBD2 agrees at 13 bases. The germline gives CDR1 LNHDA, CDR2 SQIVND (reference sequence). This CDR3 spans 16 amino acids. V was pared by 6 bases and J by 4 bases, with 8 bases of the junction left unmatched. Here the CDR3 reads CASSSGLAGVRETQYF. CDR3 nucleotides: TGTGCCAGTAGCTCAGGACTAGCGGGGGTGAGAGAGACCCAGTACTTC.

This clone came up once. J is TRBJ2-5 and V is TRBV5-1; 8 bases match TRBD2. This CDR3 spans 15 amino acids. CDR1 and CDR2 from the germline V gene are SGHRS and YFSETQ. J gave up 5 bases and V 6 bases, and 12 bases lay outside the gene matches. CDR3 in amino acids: CASTSVGGAVETQYF. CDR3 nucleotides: TGCGCCAGCACCTCTGTCGGGGGGGCAGTTGAGACCCAGTACTTC.

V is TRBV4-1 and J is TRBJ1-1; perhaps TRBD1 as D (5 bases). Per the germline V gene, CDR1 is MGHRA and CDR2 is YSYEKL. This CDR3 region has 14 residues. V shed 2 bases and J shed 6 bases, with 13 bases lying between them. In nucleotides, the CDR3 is TGCGCCAGCAGCCAATTAATTACAGGCCCTGAAGCTTTCTTT. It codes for CASSQLITGPEAFF.

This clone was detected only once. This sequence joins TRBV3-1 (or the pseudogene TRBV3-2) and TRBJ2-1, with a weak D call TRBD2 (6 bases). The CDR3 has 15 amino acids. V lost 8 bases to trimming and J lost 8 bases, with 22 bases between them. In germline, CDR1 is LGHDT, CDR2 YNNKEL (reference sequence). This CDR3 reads CASGKRTGVGHEQFF. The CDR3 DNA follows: TGTGCCAGCGGCAAGAGGACGGGGGTTGGGCATGAGCAGTTCTTC.

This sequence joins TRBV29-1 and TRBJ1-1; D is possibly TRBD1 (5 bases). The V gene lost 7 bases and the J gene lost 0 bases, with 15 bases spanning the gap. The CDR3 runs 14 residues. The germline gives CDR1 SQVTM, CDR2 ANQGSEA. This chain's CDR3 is CSAWTEGVNTEAFF. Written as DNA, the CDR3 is TGCAGCGCCTGGACTGAAGGGGTGAACACTGAAGCTTTCTTT.

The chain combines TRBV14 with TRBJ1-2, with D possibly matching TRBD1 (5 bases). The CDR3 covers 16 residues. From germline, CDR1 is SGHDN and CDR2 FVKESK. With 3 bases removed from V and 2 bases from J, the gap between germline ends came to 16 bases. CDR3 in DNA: TGTGCCAGCAGCCACCGGACAACAATAGTAAACTATGGCTACACCTTC. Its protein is CASSHRTTIVNYGYTF.

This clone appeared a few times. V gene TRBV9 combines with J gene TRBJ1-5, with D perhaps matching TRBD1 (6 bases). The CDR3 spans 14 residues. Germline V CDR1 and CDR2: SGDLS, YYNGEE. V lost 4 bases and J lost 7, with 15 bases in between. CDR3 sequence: CASSPSGVPQPQHF. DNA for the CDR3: TGTGCCAGCAGCCCTTCAGGGGTTCCACAGCCCCAGCATTTT.

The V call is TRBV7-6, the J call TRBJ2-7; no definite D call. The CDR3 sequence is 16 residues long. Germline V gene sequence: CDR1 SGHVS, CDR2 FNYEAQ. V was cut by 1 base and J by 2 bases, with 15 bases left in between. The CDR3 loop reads CASSLVPPGPTYEQYF. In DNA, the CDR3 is TGTGCCAGCAGCTTAGTACCCCCGGGCCCTACCTACGAGCAGTACTTC.

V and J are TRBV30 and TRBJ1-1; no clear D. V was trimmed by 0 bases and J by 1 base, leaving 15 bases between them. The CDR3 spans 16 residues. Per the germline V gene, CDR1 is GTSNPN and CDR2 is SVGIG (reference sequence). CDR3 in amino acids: CAWSVSYGRGNTEAFF. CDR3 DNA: TGTGCCTGGAGTGTCTCGTATGGTCGGGGGAACACTGAAGCTTTCTTT.

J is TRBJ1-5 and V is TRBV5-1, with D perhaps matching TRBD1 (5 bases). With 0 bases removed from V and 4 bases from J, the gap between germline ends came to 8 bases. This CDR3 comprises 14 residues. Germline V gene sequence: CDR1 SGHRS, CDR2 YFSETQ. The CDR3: CASSLGTMNQPQHF. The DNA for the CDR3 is TGCGCCAGCAGCTTGGGGACAATGAATCAGCCCCAGCATTTT. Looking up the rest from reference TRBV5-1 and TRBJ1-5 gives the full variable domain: KAGVTQTPRYLIKTRGQQVTLSCSPISGHRSVSWYQQTPGQGLQFLFEYFSETQRNKGNFPGRFSGRQFSNSRSEMNVSTLELGDSALYLCASSLGTMNQPQHFGDGTRLSIL.

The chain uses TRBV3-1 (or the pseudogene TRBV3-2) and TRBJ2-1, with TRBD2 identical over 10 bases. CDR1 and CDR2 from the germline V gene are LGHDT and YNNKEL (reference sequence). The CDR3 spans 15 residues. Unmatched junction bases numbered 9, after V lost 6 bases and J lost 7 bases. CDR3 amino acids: CASSSTSGVGNEQFF. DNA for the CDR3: TGTGCCAGCAGTTCAACTAGCGGGGTGGGGAATGAGCAGTTCTTC.

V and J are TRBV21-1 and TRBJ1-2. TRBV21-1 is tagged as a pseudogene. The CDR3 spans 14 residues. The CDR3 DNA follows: TGTGCCAGCAGCGTACCGGGATCAGTGGGGGGCTACACCTTC. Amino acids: CASSVPGSVGGYTF.

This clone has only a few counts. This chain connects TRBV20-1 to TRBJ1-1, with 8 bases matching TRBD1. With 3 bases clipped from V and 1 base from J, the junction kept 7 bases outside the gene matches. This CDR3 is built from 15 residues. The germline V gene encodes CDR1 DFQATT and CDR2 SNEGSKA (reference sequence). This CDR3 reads CSASAGQATNTEAFF. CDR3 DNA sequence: TGCAGTGCTAGTGCGGGACAGGCCACGAACACTGAAGCTTTCTTT.

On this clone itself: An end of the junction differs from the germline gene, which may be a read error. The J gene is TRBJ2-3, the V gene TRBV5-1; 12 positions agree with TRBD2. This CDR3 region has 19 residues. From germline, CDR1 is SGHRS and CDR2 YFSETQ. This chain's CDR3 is CASSFRSPPGLAGTDTQYF. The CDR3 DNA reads TGCGCCAGCAGCTTCAGATCCCCCCCGGGACTAGCGGGCACCGATACGCAGTATTTT.

The CDR3 here is CASSLRGGGTYEQYF. CDR3 in DNA: TGCGCCAGCAGCTTGCGGGGAGGTGGGACCTACGAGCAGTACTTC. The rearrangement joins TRBV5-1 to TRBJ2-7; tentatively, D is TRBD2 (6 bases). From germline, CDR1 is SGHRS and CDR2 YFSETQ. The germline V and J ends were trimmed by 1 base and 2 bases, with 13 bases remaining between them. The CDR3 is 15 amino acids.

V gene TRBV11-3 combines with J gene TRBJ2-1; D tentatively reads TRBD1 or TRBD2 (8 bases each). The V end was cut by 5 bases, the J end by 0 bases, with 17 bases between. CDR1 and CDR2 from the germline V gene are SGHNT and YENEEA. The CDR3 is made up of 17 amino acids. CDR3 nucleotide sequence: TGTGCCAGCAGCCCATGGACAGGGACTAGCTCCTACAATGAGCAGTTCTTC. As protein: CASSPWTGTSSYNEQFF.

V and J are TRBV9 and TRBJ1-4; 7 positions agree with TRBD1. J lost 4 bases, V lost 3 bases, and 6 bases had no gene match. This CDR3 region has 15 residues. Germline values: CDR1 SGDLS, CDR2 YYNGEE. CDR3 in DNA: TGTGCCAGCAGCGGCGGGACAGACGGTAATGAAAAACTGTTTTTT. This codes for CASSGGTDGNEKLFF. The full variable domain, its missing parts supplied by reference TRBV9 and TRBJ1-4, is DSGVTQTPKHLITATGQRVTLRCSPRSGDLSVYWYQQSLDQGLQFLIQYYNGEERAKGNILERFSAQQFPDLHSELNLSSLELGDSALYFCASSGGTDGNEKLFFGSGTQLSVL.

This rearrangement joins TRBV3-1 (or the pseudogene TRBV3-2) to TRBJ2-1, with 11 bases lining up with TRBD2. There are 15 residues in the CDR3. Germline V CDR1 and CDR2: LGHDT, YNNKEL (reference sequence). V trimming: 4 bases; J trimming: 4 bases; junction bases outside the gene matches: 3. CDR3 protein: CASSLTSGVYNEQFF. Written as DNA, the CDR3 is TGTGCCAGCAGCCTGACTAGCGGGGTGTACAATGAGCAGTTCTTC.

The CDR3 region is CASSQAGSAATNEKLFF. DNA for the CDR3: TGTGCCAGCAGCCAAGCAGGTTCGGCGGCAACTAATGAAAAACTGTTTTTT. The V and J genes are TRBV16 and TRBJ1-4; D is uncertain. V shed 2 bases and J shed 0 bases, with 13 bases lying between them. CDR1 is KGHSY, CDR2 FQNENV, per germline. This CDR3 contains 17 residues.

The CDR3 region is CASSSRDRGTGELFF. The CDR3 bases are TGTGCCAGCAGCTCCCGGGACAGGGGTACCGGGGAGCTGTTTTTT. The chain has TRBV7-2 and TRBJ2-2, with 10 bases matching TRBD1. Per the germline V gene, CDR1 is SGHTA and CDR2 is FQGNSA. Germline trimming cut 4 bases from V and 5 bases from J; bases unmatched to any gene: 4. The length of the CDR3 is 15 residues.

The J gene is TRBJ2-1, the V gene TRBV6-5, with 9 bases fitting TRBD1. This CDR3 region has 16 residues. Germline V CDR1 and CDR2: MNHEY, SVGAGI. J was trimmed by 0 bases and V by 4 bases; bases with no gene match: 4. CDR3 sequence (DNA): TGTGCCAGCAGTTTGGTGACAGGGGGCTCCTACAATGAGCAGTTCTTC. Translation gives CASSLVTGGSYNEQFF.

In DNA form, the CDR3 reads TGTGCCACCAGTGACCAGGGACAGGGGGGCACAGATACGCAGTATTTT. The encoded protein is CATSDQGQGGTDTQYF. The V gene is TRBV24-1, the J gene TRBJ2-3, with 11 bases matching TRBD1. Germline lookup yields CDR1 KGHDR and CDR2 SFDVKD. Germline trimming cut 4 bases from V and 1 base from J; bases unmatched to any gene: 3. The CDR3 totals 16 residues.

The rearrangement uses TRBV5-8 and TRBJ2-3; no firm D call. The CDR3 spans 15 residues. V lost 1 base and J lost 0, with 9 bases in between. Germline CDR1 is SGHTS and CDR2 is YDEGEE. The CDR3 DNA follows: TGTGCCAGCAGCTTGTACGGCTTTAGCACAGATACGCAGTATTTT. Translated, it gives CASSLYGFSTDTQYF.

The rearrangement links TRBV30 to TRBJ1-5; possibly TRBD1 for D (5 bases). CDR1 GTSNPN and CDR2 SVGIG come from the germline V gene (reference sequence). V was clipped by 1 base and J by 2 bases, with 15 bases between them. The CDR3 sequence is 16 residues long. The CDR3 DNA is TGTGCCTGGAGTGAATATGGGGCTCGGGGCAATCAGCCCCAGCATTTT. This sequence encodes CAWSEYGARGNQPQHF.

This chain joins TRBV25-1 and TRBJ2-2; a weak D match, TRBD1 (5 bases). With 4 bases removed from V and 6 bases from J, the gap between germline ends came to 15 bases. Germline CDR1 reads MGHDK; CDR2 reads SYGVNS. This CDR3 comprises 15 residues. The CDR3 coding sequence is TGTGCCAGCAGTGGGTGGACCTTCAGGGCCGGGGAGCTGTTTTTT. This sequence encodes CASSGWTFRAGELFF.

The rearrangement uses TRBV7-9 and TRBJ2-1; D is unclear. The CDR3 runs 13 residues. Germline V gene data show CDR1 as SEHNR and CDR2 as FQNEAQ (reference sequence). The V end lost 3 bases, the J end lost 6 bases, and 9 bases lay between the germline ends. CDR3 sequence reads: CASSFGQVNEQFF. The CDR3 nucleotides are TGTGCCAGCAGCTTTGGCCAGGTCAATGAGCAGTTCTTC.

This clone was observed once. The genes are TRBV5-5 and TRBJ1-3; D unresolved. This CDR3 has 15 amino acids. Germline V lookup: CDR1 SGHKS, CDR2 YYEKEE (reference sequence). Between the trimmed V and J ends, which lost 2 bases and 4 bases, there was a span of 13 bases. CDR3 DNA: TGTGCCAGCAGCTTAGGGATTAGGGCCGGAAACACCATATATTTT. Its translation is CASSLGIRAGNTIYF. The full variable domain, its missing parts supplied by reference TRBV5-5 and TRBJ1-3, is DAGVTQSPTHLIKTRGQQVTLRCSPISGHKSVSWYQQVLGQGPQFIFQYYEKEERGRGNFPDRFSARQFPNYSSELNVNALLLGDSALYLCASSLGIRAGNTIYFGEGSWLTVV.

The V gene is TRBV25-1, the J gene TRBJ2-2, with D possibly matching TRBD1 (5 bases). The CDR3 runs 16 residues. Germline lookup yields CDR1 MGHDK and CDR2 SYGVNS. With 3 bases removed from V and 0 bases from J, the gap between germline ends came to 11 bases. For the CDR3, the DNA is TGTGCCAGCAGTGACCACAGGCCCACGAACACCGGGGAGCTGTTTTTT. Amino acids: CASSDHRPTNTGELFF.